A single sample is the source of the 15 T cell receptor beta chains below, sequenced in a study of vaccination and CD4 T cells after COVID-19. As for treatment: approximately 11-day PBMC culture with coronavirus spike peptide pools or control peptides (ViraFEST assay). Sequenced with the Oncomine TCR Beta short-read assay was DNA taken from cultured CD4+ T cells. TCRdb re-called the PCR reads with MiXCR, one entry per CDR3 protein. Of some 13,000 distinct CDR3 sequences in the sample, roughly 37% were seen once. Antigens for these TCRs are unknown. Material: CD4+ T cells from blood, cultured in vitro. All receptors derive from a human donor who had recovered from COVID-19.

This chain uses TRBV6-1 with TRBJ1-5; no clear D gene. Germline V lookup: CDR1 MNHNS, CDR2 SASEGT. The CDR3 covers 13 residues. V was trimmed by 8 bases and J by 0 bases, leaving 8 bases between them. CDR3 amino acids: CASLGHSNQPQHF. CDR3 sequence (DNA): TGTGCCAGCCTGGGCCATAGCAATCAGCCCCAGCATTTT.

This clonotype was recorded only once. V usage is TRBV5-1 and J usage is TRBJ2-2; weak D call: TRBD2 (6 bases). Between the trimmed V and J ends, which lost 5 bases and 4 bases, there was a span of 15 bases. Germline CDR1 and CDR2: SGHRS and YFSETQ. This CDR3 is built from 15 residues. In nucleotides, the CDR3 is TGCGCCAGCAGGACTAGGGAAACACCCACCGGGGAGCTGTTTTTT. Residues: CASRTRETPTGELFF.

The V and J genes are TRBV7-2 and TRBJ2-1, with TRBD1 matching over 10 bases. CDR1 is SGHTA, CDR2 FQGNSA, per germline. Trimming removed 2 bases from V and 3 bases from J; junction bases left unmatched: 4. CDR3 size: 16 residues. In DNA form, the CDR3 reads TGTGCCAGCAGCTTAACCGGACAGGGGGGCTACAATGAGCAGTTCTTC. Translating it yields CASSLTGQGGYNEQFF.

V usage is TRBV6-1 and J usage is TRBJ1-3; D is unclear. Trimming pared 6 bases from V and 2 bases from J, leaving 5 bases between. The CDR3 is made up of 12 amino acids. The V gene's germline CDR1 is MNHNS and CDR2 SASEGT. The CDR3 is CASRGTGNTIYF. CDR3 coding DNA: TGTGCCAGCAGGGGGACTGGAAACACCATATATTTT.

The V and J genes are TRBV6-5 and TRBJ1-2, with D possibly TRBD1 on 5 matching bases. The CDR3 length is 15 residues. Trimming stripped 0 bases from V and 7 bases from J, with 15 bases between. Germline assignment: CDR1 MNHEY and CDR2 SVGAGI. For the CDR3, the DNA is TGTGCCAGCAGTTACTCAGCGTTAGGGGCCGCTGGCTACACCTTC. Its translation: CASSYSALGAAGYTF.

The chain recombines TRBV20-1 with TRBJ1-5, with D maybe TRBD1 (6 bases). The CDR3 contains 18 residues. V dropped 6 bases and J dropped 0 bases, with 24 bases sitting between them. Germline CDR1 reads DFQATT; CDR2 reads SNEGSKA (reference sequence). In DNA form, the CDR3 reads TGCAGTGCAAGGGGGGCACACACCCGATATTATAGCAATCAGCCCCAGCATTTT. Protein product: CSARGAHTRYYSNQPQHF.

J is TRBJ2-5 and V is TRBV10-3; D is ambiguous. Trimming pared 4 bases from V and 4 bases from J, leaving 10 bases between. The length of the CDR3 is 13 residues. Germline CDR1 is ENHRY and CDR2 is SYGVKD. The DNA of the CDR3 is TGTGCCATCAGTGGCACAGTAGGAGAGACCCAGTACTTC. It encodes CAISGTVGETQYF.

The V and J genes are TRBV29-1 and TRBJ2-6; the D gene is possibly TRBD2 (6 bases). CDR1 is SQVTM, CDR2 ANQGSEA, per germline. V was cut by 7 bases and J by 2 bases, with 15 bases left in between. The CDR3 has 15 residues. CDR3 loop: CSALGGAPGANVLTF. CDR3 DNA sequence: TGCAGCGCCCTGGGCGGGGCGCCTGGGGCCAACGTCCTGACTTTC.

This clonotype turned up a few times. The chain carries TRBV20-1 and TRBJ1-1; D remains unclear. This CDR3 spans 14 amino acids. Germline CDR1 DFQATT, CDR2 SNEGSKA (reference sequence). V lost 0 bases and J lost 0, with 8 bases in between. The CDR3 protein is CSARDRRLNTEAFF. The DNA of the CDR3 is TGCAGTGCTAGAGATCGCCGGCTGAACACTGAAGCTTTCTTT.

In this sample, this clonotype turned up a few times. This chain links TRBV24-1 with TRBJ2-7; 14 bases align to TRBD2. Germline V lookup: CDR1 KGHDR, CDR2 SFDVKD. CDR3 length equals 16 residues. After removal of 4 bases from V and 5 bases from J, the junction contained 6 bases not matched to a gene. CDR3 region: CATSESGTSGRNEQYF. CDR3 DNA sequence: TGTGCCACCAGTGAATCCGGGACTAGCGGGAGAAACGAGCAGTACTTC.

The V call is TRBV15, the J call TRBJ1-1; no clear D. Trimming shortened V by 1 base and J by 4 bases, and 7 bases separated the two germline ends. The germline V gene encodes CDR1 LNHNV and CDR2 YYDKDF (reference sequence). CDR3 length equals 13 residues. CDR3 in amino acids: CATSRVRLTEAFF. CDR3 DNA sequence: TGTGCCACCAGCAGAGTCCGACTCACTGAAGCTTTCTTT.

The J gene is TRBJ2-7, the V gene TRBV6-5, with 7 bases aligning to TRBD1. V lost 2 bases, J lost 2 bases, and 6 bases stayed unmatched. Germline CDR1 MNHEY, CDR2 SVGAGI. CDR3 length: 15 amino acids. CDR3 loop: CASSYRDSVAYEQYF. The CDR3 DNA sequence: TGTGCCAGCAGTTACCGGGACAGCGTCGCCTACGAGCAGTACTTC.

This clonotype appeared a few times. The CDR3 nucleotides read TGTGCCAGCAGTTACAGGGTGGCCCCAAGCACAGATACGCAGTATTTT. It is translated as CASSYRVAPSTDTQYF. This sequence joins TRBV6-5 and TRBJ2-3; no firm D call. The germline CDR1 and CDR2 sequences are MNHEY and SVGAGI. This CDR3 region has 16 residues. V gave up 2 bases and J gave up 0 bases, with 12 bases separating them.

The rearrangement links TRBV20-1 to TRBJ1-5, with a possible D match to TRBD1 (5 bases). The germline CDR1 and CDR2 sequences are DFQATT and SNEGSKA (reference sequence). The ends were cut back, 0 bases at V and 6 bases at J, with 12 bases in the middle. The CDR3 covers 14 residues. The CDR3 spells CSARDQGTSQPQHF. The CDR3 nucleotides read TGCAGTGCTAGAGATCAGGGCACTTCTCAGCCCCAGCATTTT.

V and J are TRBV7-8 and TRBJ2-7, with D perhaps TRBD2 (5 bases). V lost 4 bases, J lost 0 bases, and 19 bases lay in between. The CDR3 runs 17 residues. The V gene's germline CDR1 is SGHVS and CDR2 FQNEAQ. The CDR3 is CASSYSGWVASSYEQYF. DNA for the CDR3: TGTGCCAGCAGCTATTCGGGATGGGTGGCGAGCTCCTACGAGCAGTACTTC.